This TCR beta chain was obtained from a study of PD-1 blockade in classical Hodgkin lymphoma. Study results and caveats: The repertoire differences lack a defined cause, possibly disease activity or prior therapy. Complete responders had baseline diversity similar to newly diagnosed patients.

The J segment lost 4 bases and the V segment lost 0 bases, leaving 19 bases of the junction unmatched. The CDR3 spans 20 residues. The V gene's germline CDR1 is LGHNA and CDR2 YSLEER. Every patient relapsed after autologous stem cell transplantation, and brentuximab vedotin exposure varied. Clones were read by immunoSEQ multiplex PCR, and TCRdb kept only the in-frame ones, dropping some. The sample has 40,000 to 50,000 clones; 78% are singletons. In this sample, this clone turned up a few times. Its specificity is unknown. The V gene is TRBV4-3, the J gene TRBJ1-1, with 8 positions matching TRBD1. Material: peripheral blood mononuclear cells (PBMCs), obtained at baseline. This clonotype was sampled from a human donor with classical Hodgkin lymphoma. In DNA, the CDR3 is TGCGCCAGCAGCCAAGACGGGGGTAGCCGGGACAGGCCAATTTCCACTGAAGCTTTCTTT. It specifies CASSQDGGSRDRPISTEAFF.